This entry lists 18 T cell receptor beta chains sequenced from one sample in a study of blood T cell repertoires in COVID-19. TCRdb's copy holds only in-frame clones and misses some; the assay was immunoSEQ multiplex PCR. The repertoire holds 400,000 to 450,000 clones, with less than 95% as singletons. Sequencing was performed on PBMCs or T cells enriched from blood (not recorded which). These receptors were taken from a man between 18 and 35 years old who had recovered from COVID-19.

The chain employs TRBV25-1 and TRBJ1-2; TRBD1 aligns across 8 bases. The CDR3 spans 14 residues. J lost 8 bases, V lost 3 bases, and 8 bases had no gene match. CDR1 is MGHDK and CDR2 is SYGVNS in the germline V gene. Here the CDR3 reads CASSDMTGARGYTF. The CDR3 DNA reads as TGTGCCAGCAGTGATATGACAGGGGCGCGGGGCTACACCTTC.

The chain uses TRBV9 and TRBJ1-4; TRBD1 matches 7 bases. After removal of 0 bases from V and 10 bases from J, the junction contained 9 bases not matched to a gene. CDR1 SGDLS and CDR2 YYNGEE come from the germline V gene. CDR3 size: 15 residues. The chain's CDR3 is CASSVAPDRAGKLFF. The CDR3 coding sequence is TGTGCCAGCAGCGTAGCCCCCGACAGGGCTGGAAAACTGTTTTTT.

The table lists this clone with a count of one. The chain uses TRBV9 and TRBJ1-5, with 7 bases lining up with TRBD1. V lost 5 bases and J lost 4; bases outside the gene matches: 3. This CDR3 spans 13 amino acids. Looked up from germline, CDR1 is SGDLS and CDR2 is YYNGEE. The CDR3 loop reads CASRGDRNQPQHF. CDR3 nucleotide sequence: TGTGCCAGCAGGGGGGACAGAAATCAGCCCCAGCATTTT.

This CDR3 reads CSVAPGYNEQFF. The CDR3 nucleotides read TGCAGCGTTGCCCCAGGGTACAATGAGCAGTTCTTC. The gene calls are TRBV29-1 and TRBJ2-1; a possible D gene is TRBD1 (5 bases). This CDR3 region has 12 residues. The germline gives CDR1 SQVTM, CDR2 ANQGSEA. V gave up 4 bases and J gave up 4 bases, with 8 bases separating them.

The count of this clone is one. The gene calls are TRBV10-2 and TRBJ1-6, with D maybe TRBD1 (6 bases). The V and J ends lost 5 bases and 13 bases respectively, with 15 bases between them. CDR1 WSHSY and CDR2 SAAADI come from the germline V gene. The CDR3 is 13 residues long. CDR3 residues: CASSSTGPAPLHF. The CDR3 nucleotides read TGCGCCAGCAGTTCCACAGGGCCGGCGCCCCTCCACTTT.

This chain joins TRBV12-3 or TRBV12-4 and TRBJ1-1; D unclear. This CDR3 is built from 11 residues. Trimming pared 2 bases from V and 11 bases from J, leaving 9 bases between. For the CDR3, the DNA is TGTGCCAGCAGTTTATACCCGAGGGCTTTCTTT. This gives the protein CASSLYPRAFF.

The genes are TRBV30 and TRBJ1-5; maybe TRBD1 (6 bases). Trimming shortened V by 4 bases and J by 0 bases, and 10 bases separated the two germline ends. The germline V gene encodes CDR1 GTSNPN and CDR2 SVGIG (reference sequence). This CDR3 has 14 residues. This chain's CDR3 is CAWNTGNSNQPQHF. The CDR3 DNA reads TGTGCCTGGAATACAGGGAATAGCAATCAGCCCCAGCATTTT.

This sequence joins TRBV15 and TRBJ2-5, with 11 bases aligning to TRBD1. The CDR3 extends over 14 amino acids. CDR1 LNHNV and CDR2 YYDKDF come from the germline V gene (reference sequence). The trim removed 7 bases at V and 3 bases at J, leaving 4 bases unmatched. CDR3 bases: TGTGCCACCAACCGGGACAGGGGGAAAGAGACCCAGTACTTC. Encoded protein: CATNRDRGKETQYF.

This rearrangement joins TRBV5-1 to TRBJ1-1, with TRBD1 as a possible D gene (5 bases). Germline V lookup: CDR1 SGHRS, CDR2 YFSETQ. This CDR3 spans 14 amino acids. Trimming stripped 0 bases from V and 6 bases from J, with 12 bases between. CDR3 sequence: CASSLGQGLPEAFF. The CDR3 DNA reads as TGCGCCAGCAGCTTGGGGCAGGGCCTCCCTGAAGCTTTCTTT.

J is TRBJ1-1 and V is TRBV19, with D uncertain. Trimming took 3 bases from V and 3 from J, leaving 5 bases between them. Per germline, CDR1 LNHDA and CDR2 SQIVND (reference sequence). The CDR3 has 12 amino acids. The CDR3 here is CASSIPYTEAFF. In DNA form, the CDR3 reads TGTGCCAGTAGTATCCCTTACACTGAAGCTTTCTTT.

The chain joins TRBV6-5 to TRBJ2-7; TRBD1 matches at 10 bases. Germline CDR1 is MNHEY and CDR2 is SVGAGI. The CDR3 extends over 14 amino acids. The V segment lost 7 bases and the J segment 7 bases; nucleotides outside the gene matches: 10. The CDR3 DNA reads TGTGCCAGCACCCGGGACAGGGGAGTGGGGGAGCAGTACTTC. Translation: CASTRDRGVGEQYF.

V is TRBV10-3 and J is TRBJ2-5; TRBD2 matches at 7 bases. Looked up from germline, CDR1 is ENHRY and CDR2 is SYGVKD. The CDR3 has 20 amino acids. The J segment lost 5 bases and the V segment lost 0 bases, leaving 21 bases of the junction unmatched. The chain's CDR3 is CAISESIFRSGGPLVETQYF. The CDR3 nucleotides read TGTGCCATCAGTGAGTCGATTTTTCGGTCGGGAGGTCCACTCGTGGAGACCCAGTACTTC.

The gene calls are TRBV9 and TRBJ2-1, with 7 bases that match TRBD2. CDR3 length: 19 amino acids. CDR1 SGDLS and CDR2 YYNGEE come from the germline V gene. Trimming at V came to 2 bases and at J to 0 bases, leaving 14 bases not matched to a gene. CDR3 sequence (DNA): TGTGCCAGCAGCGTCAGCGGGGCCCCTCTGCCGAGCTCCTACAATGAGCAGTTCTTC. Translating it yields CASSVSGAPLPSSYNEQFF. Looking up the rest from reference TRBV9 and TRBJ2-1 gives the full variable domain: DSGVTQTPKHLITATGQRVTLRCSPRSGDLSVYWYQQSLDQGLQFLIQYYNGEERAKGNILERFSAQQFPDLHSELNLSSLELGDSALYFCASSVSGAPLPSSYNEQFFGPGTRLTVL.

CDR3 DNA: TGTGCCAGCAGCAGACTCGGAGATACGCAGTATTTT. As protein: CASSRLGDTQYF. The rearrangement joins TRBV6-5 to TRBJ2-3, with D hard to call. Germline values: CDR1 MNHEY, CDR2 SVGAGI. The CDR3 extends over 12 amino acids. The V end lost 6 bases, the J end lost 5 bases, and 9 bases lay between the germline ends.

This chain uses TRBV7-3 with TRBJ1-2, with D possibly matching TRBD1 (5 bases). The germline V and J ends were trimmed by 4 bases and 0 bases, with 15 bases remaining between them. Germline CDR1 reads SGHTA; CDR2 reads FQGTGA. This CDR3 region has 16 residues. CDR3 sequence reads: CASSSGRDPANYGYTF. CDR3 coding DNA: TGTGCCAGCAGCTCGGGGCGGGACCCAGCTAACTATGGCTACACCTTC.

The chain carries TRBV20-1 and TRBJ1-5; no definite D call. V was trimmed by 3 bases and J by 2 bases, leaving 8 bases between them. Germline assignment: CDR1 DFQATT and CDR2 SNEGSKA (reference sequence). This CDR3 is built from 13 residues. The CDR3 protein is CSASFPGNQPQHF. The CDR3 coding sequence is TGCAGTGCTAGTTTCCCCGGCAATCAGCCCCAGCATTTT.

V is TRBV7-7 and J is TRBJ2-1, with 8 bases that match TRBD2. The V gene end was trimmed by 4 bases and the J gene end by 9 bases; junction bases not matched to a gene: 5. The CDR3 has 13 residues. Germline CDR1 reads SSHAT; CDR2 reads FNYEAQ (reference sequence). CDR3 residues: CASSSTSGTEQFF. The CDR3 nucleotides read TGTGCCAGCAGCTCCACTAGCGGCACTGAGCAGTTCTTC.

The gene calls are TRBV18 and TRBJ1-1; 12 bases are a match to TRBD1. This CDR3 has 18 residues. The ends lost 3 bases at V and 5 bases at J; junction bases unmatched: 13. Germline CDR1 reads KGHSH; CDR2 reads LQKENI. The CDR3 sequence: CASSPIRGQGAPGTEAFF. Written as DNA, the CDR3 is TGTGCCAGCTCACCGATTAGGGGACAGGGGGCGCCCGGGACTGAAGCTTTCTTT.